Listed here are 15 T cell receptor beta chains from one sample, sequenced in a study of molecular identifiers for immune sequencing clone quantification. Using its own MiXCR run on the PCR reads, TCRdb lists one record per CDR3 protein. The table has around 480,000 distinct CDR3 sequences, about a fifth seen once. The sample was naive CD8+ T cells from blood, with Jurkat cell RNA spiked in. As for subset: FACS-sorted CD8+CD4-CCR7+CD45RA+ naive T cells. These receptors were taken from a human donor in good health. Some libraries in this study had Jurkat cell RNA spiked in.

CDR3 loop: CASSPWYGRPGELFF. The CDR3, as DNA: TGTGCCAGTAGTCCTTGGTACGGGCGTCCTGGGGAGCTGTTTTTT. The chain employs TRBV19 and TRBJ2-2; D not resolved. CDR1 and CDR2 from the germline V gene are LNHDA and SQIVND (reference sequence). The CDR3 runs 15 residues. Trimming took off 5 bases at V and 8 bases at J, with 18 bases between the two ends.

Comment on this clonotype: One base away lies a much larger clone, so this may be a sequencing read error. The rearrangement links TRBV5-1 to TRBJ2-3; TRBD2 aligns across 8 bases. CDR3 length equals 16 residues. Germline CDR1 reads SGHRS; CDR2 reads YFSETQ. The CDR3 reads CASSFSASGFTDTRYF. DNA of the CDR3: TGCGCCAGCAGCTTTTCCGCTAGCGGGTTCACAGATACGCGGTATTTT.

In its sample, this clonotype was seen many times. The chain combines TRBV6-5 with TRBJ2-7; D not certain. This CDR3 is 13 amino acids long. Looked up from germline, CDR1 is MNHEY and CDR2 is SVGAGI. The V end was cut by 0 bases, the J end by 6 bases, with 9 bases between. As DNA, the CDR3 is TGTGCCAGCAGTTACTCGTTTCGGGCCGAGCAGTACTTC. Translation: CASSYSFRAEQYF.

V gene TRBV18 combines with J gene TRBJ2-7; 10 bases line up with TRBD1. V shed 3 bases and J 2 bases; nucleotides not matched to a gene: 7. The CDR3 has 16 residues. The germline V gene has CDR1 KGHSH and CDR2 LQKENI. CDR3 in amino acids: CASSPPPGQGAYEQYF. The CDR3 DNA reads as TGTGCCAGCTCACCGCCACCTGGACAGGGGGCCTACGAGCAGTACTTC.

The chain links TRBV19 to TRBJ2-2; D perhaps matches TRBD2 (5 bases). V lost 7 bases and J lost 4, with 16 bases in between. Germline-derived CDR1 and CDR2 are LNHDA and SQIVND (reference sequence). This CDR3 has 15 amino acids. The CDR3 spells CASKRQADTTGELFF. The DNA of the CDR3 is TGTGCCAGTAAGCGGCAGGCCGACACCACCGGGGAGCTGTTTTTT.

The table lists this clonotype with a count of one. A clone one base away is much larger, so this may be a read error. CDR3 amino acids: CASSPRDRGPMIKITGTQYF. CDR3 nucleotide sequence: TGTGCCAGCAGCCCGAGGGACAGGGGGCCTATGATAAAAATCACAGGTACGCAGTATTTT. V usage is TRBV7-9 and J usage is TRBJ2-3, with 12 bases that match TRBD1. Looked up from germline, CDR1 is SEHNR and CDR2 is FQNEAQ (reference sequence). This CDR3 region has 20 residues.

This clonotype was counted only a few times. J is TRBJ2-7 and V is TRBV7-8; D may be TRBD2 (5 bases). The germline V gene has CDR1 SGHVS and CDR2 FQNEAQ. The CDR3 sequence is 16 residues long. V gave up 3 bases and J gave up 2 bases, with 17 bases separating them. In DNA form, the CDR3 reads TGTGCCAGCAGCTTCCCGGGATCCTTAACCGCCTACGAGCAGTACTTC. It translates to CASSFPGSLTAYEQYF. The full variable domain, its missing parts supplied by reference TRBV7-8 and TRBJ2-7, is GAGVSQSPRYKVAKRGQDVALRCDPISGHVSLFWYQQALGQGPEFLTYFQNEAQLDKSGLPSDRFFAERPEGSVSTLKIQRTQQEDSAVYLCASSFPGSLTAYEQYFGPGTRLTVT.

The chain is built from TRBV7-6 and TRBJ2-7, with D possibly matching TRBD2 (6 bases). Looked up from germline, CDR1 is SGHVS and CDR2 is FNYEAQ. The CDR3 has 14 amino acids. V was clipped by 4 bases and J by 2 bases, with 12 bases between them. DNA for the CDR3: TGTGCCAGCAGCTATGACTGGGAGGCCTACGAGCAGTACTTC. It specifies CASSYDWEAYEQYF.

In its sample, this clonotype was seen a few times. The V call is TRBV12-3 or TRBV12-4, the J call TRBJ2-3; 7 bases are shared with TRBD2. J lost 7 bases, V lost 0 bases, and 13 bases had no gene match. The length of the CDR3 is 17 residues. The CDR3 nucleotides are TGTGCCAGCAGTTTAGCGCGATTGGCGGGAGTCCGTTATACGCAGTATTTT. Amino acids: CASSLARLAGVRYTQYF.

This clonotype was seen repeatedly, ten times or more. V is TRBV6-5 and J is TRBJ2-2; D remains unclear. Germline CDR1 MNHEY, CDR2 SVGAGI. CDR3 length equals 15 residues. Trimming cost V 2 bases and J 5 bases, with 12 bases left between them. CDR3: CASSYHQSETGELFF. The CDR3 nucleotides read TGTGCCAGCAGTTACCACCAAAGCGAGACCGGGGAGCTGTTTTTT.

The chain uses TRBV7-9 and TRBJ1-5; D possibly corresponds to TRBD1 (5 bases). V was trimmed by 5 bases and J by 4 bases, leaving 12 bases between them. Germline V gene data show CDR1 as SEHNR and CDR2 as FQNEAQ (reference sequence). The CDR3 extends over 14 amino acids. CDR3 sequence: CASSPPGQNQPQHF. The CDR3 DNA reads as TGTGCCAGCAGCCCCCCGGGGCAGAATCAGCCCCAGCATTTT.

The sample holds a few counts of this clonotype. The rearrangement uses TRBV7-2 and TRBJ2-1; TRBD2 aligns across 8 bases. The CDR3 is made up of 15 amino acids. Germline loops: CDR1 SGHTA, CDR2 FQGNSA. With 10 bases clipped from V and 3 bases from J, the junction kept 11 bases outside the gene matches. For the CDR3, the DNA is TGTGCCACCCCCCGCGGGGGGAGCCTCTACAATGAGCAGTTCTTC. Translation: CATPRGGSLYNEQFF.

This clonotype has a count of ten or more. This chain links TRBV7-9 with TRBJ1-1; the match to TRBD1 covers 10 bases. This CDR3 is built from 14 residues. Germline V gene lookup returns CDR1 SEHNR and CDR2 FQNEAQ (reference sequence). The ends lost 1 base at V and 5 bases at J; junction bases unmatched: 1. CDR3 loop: CASSLVDRGTEAFF. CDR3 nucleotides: TGTGCCAGCAGCTTAGTGGACAGGGGGACTGAAGCTTTCTTT.

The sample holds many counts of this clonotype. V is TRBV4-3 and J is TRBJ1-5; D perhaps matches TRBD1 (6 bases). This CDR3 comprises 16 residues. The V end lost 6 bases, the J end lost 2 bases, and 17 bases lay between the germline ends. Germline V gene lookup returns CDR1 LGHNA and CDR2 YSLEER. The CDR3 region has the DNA TGCGCCAGCAGTCTAATGTGGGGGCAAGGCAATCAGCCCCAGCATTTT. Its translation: CASSLMWGQGNQPQHF.

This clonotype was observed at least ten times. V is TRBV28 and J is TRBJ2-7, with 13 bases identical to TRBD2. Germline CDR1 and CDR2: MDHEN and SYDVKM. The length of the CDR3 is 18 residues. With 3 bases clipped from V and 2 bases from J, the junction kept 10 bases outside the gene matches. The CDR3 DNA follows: TGTGCCAGCAGTTTGCGGGGGACTAGCGGGATCCAAGCCTACGAGCAGTACTTC. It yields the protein CASSLRGTSGIQAYEQYF.